This T cell receptor beta chain was retrieved from a study of blood T cells in healthy people across ages. Study-level information: With template switching, about one barcoded beta molecule was captured per two T cells.

The V gene's germline CDR1 is ENHRY and CDR2 SYGVKD. Trimming removed 10 bases from V and 4 bases from J, with 16 bases in between. The CDR3 sequence is 13 residues long. Donation came from healthy Caucasian individuals in Russia who were aged about 6 to 100. PBMCs numbering at least 7 million were isolated per sample. The second PCR ran roughly 6 to 12 cycles with a sample-barcoded 5' primer and J-beta primers. Each cDNA molecule was tagged by a template-switch adaptor that had 12 random nucleotides. TCRdb independently ran MiXCR on the 5' RACE reads; one entry per CDR3 protein. The sample holds fewer than 900,000 distinct CDR3 sequences, roughly 40% seen once.

The rearrangement joins TRBV10-3 to TRBJ1-1, with D perhaps TRBD1 (5 bases). The sequence was obtained from a man aged 18 to 35 in good health. The sample comprised blood. The CDR3 here is CATTADSSTEAFF. CDR3 in DNA: TGTGCCACCACCGCTGACAGTAGCACTGAAGCTTTCTTT.